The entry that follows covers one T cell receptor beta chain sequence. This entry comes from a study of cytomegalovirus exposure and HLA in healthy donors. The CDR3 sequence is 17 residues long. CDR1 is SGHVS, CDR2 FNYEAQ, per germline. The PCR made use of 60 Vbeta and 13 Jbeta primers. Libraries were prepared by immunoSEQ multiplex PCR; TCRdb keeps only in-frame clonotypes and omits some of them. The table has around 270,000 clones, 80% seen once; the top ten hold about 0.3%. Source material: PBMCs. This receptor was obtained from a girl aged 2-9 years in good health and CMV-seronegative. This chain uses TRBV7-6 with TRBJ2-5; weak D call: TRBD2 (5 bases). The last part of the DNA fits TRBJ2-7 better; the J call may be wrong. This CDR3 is CASSLTARGISSYEQYF. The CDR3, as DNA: TGTGCCAGCAGCTTGACCGCTAGAGGGATAAGCTCCTACGAGCAGTACTTC.